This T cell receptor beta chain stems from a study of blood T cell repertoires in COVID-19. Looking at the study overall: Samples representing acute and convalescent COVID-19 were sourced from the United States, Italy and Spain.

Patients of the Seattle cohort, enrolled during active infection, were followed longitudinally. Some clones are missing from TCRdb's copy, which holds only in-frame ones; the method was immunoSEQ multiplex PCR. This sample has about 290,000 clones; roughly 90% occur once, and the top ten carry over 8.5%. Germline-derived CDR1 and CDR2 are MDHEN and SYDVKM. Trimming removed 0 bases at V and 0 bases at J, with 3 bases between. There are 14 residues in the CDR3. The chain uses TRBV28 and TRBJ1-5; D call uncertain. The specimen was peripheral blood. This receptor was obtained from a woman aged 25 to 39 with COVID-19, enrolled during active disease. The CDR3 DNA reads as TGTGCCAGCAGTTTATGGGCTAGCAATCAGCCCCAGCATTTT. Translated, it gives CASSLWASNQPQHF. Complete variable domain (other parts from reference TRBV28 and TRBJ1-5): DVKVTQSSRYLVKRTGEKVFLECVQDMDHENMFWYRQDPGLGLRLIYFSYDVKMKEKGDIPEGYSVSREKKERFSLILESASTNQTSMYLCASSLWASNQPQHFGDGTRLSIL.